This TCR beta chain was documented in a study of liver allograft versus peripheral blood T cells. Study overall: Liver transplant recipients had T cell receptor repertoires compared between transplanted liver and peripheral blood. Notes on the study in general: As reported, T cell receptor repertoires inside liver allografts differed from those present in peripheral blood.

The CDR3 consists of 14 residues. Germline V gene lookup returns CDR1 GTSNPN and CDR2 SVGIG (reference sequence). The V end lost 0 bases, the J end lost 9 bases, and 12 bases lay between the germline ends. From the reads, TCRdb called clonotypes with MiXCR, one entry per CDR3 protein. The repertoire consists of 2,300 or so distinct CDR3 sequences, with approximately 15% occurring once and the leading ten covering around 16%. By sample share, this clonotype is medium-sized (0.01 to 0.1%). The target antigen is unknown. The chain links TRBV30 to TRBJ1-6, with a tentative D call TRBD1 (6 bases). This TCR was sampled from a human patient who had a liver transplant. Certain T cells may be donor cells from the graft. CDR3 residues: CAWSVGQPGSPLHF. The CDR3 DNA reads TGTGCCTGGAGTGTCGGACAGCCCGGTTCACCCCTCCACTTT. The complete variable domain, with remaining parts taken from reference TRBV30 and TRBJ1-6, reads SQTIHQWPATLVQPVGSPLSLECTVEGTSNPNLYWYRQAAGRGLQLLFYSVGIGQISSEVPQNLSASRPQDRQFILSSKKLLLSDSGFYLCAWSVGQPGSPLHFGNGTRLTVT.